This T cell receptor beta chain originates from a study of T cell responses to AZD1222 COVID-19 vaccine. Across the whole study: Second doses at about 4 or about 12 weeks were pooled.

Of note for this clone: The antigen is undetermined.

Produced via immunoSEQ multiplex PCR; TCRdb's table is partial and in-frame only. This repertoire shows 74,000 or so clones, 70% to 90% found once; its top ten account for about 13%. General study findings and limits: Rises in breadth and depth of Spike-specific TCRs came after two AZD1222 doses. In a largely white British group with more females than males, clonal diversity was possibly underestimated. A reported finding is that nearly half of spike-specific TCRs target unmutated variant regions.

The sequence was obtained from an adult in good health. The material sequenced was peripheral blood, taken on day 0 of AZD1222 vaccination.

As DNA, the CDR3 is TGTGCCAGCAGTTTTTTTGGGAGCTCCTATAATTCACCCCTCCACTTT. Protein product: CASSFFGSSYNSPLHF. The chain has TRBV28 and TRBJ1-6; D remains unclear. Germline-derived CDR1 and CDR2 are MDHEN and SYDVKM. V lost 3 bases and J 0 bases, leaving 9 bases between the germline ends. The CDR3 extends over 16 amino acids.